The present T cell receptor (beta chain) was sequenced within a study of T cells after posttransplantation cyclophosphamide. Treatment was busulfan-fludarabine conditioning, a marrow graft, and cyclophosphamide on days +3 and +4. Study conclusions and caveats: TRB clonality was highly associated with recipient CMV seropositivity and reactivation.

The germline V gene has CDR1 SGHTS and CDR2 YDEGEE. This CDR3 region has 14 residues. The germline V and J ends were trimmed by 4 bases and 1 base, with 12 bases remaining between them. As to this clone: Its antigen is undetermined.

The protocol was immunoSEQ multiplex PCR, while the TCRdb copy is restricted to in-frame clones and leaves out a portion. Among tens of thousands of clones listed, around four fifths were seen once. The material was CD4+ T cells sorted from blood, obtained approximately 2,000 days after a stem cell transplant with posttransplant cyclophosphamide. The chain couples TRBV5-8 to TRBJ2-7; no firm D call. This receptor was taken from a female patient in her thirties or forties who received an allogeneic stem cell transplant from a related donor, was CMV-positive, and had no GVHD. A share of the T cells may be of graft donor origin. The CDR3 here is CASSKRPVSYEQYF. In DNA form, the CDR3 reads TGTGCCAGCAGCAAGCGACCCGTGTCCTACGAGCAGTACTTC.